The entry below gives a single TCR beta chain sequence along with its context. The J segment lost 3 bases and the V segment lost 7 bases, leaving 12 bases of the junction unmatched. CDR3 size: 15 residues. Germline assignment: CDR1 SQVTM and CDR2 ANQGSEA. Original processing notes: How many nucleated cells were present was estimated from reference gene primer amplification. Only in-frame clones appear in the TCRdb table, and some are missing; sequencing was by immunoSEQ multiplex PCR. V, J and clone size reflect that table, while D and trimming were determined from the DNA. The sample consists of around 150,000 clones, 75% to 90% of them appearing once. This sample was included in a study of blood T cell repertoires in COVID-19. About the research overall: Some COVID-19 samples were acute and others convalescent; all came from the United States, Italy and Spain.

What was sequenced was peripheral blood. The receptor comes from a woman in her sixties or seventies with active or convalescent COVID-19. The chain carries TRBV29-1 and TRBJ1-1; the match to TRBD1 covers 9 bases. This chain's CDR3 is CSATGGSLGDTEAFF. The CDR3 bases are TGCAGCGCCACAGGGGGCTCGCTCGGGGACACTGAAGCTTTCTTT.